This TCR beta chain was observed in a study of beta chain features in type 1 diabetes. Whole-study findings and limits: Because the template was cDNA, high-expressing cells might be over-represented.

Comment on this clone: Antigen: not known.

Blood was collected once per donor into heparin, averaging roughly 110 mL. Sorted CD4+ subsets: naive, central memory, regulatory, stem cell-like memory (CD45RO/CCR7/CD25/CD127/CD95/CD27 panel). The entirety of the isolated RNA underwent reverse transcription, so expressed TCRB transcripts were sequenced. Assay used: immunoSEQ multiplex PCR; TCRdb lists only in-frame clones, some missing. The data show about 360,000 clones, 10% to 15% seen once. The sample consisted of naive CD4+ T cells from blood. The TCR comes from a man aged 18 to 35 in good health.

The CDR3 is CASSLQGYSGANVLTF. CDR3 nucleotide sequence: TGCGCCAGCAGTTTACAGGGGTACTCTGGGGCCAACGTCCTGACTTTC. The gene calls are TRBV5-1 and TRBJ2-6; 7 nucleotides match TRBD1. After removal of 5 bases from V and 0 bases from J, the junction contained 5 bases not matched to a gene. Germline V gene lookup returns CDR1 SGHRS and CDR2 YFSETQ. The CDR3 extends over 16 amino acids.